These T cell receptor beta chains were read from a single sample in a study of CD8 T cells in Susac syndrome. One entry per CDR3 protein results from TCRdb running MiXCR on the immunoSEQ multiplex PCR reads. The sample gives some 250,000 distinct CDR3 sequences, about 95% of which show up once; approximately 0.1% is in the top ten. The sequencing sample was made of CD4+ T cells from PBMCs. Receptors originate from a human donor with Susac syndrome. CDR3s include the opening cysteine and the closing phenylalanine or tryptophan. The order of the fields is CDR3 DNA, CDR3 protein, D gene, J gene, clone size, V gene. A D gene is named only where the DNA matches it firmly. Clone size, where shown, is once, few, many, or a class for clones that have expanded.

TGTGCCAGCAGCTTGTTCCCAGGGGGCTCGGGCACAGATACGCAGTATTTT,CASSLFPGGSGTDTQYF,TRBD1,TRBJ2-3,once,TRBV5-6
TGTGCCTGTCTATGGCAGGGACAAGAGACCCAGTACTTC,CACLWQGQETQYF,NA,TRBJ2-5,NA,TRBV30
TGCAGTGCTAGAGAAAACACCGGGGAGCTGTTTTTT,CSARENTGELFF,NA,TRBJ2-2,NA,TRBV20-1
TGTGCCAGCACCTCGGGGGCTGGGGCCAACGTCCTGACTTTC,CASTSGAGANVLTF,NA,TRBJ2-6,NA,TRBV12-3/TRBV12-4
TGTGCCAGCGGGGGCGGGACTAGCACAGATACGCAGTATTTT,CASGGGTSTDTQYF,NA,TRBJ2-3,NA,TRBV6-6
TGTGCCATCAGTGATACAGATACGCAGTATTTT,CAISDTDTQYF,NA,TRBJ2-3,NA,TRBV10-3
TGTGCCTGGAGTCAGGGTTACTATGGCTACACCTTC,CAWSQGYYGYTF,NA,TRBJ1-2,once,TRBV30
TGCGCCAGCAGATTTACAGGTCCCGGGAACACTGAAGCTTTCTTT,CASRFTGPGNTEAFF,NA,TRBJ1-1,NA,TRBV5-1
TGCGCCAGCAGCTTTAACGCCCCCACGTTAGCTGGGGCCAACGTCCTGACTTTC,CASSFNAPTLAGANVLTF,NA,TRBJ2-6,NA,TRBV5-1
TGTGCCTGGAGTATTCGGAGGGAGGTCGAGCAGTACTTC,CAWSIRREVEQYF,NA,TRBJ2-7,NA,TRBV30
TGTGCCAGCTCACCACCCCTCAGTGTGGCGAGCTCCTACAATGAGCAGTTCTTC,CASSPPLSVASSYNEQFF,NA,TRBJ2-1,NA,TRBV18
TGCGCCAGCAGCCAGCCCATAGCGGGAGGGCCCGAGCAGTACTTC,CASSQPIAGGPEQYF,TRBD2,TRBJ2-7,NA,TRBV4-1
TGTGCCACTACCCGGACTAACTACGAGCAGTACTTC,CATTRTNYEQYF,NA,TRBJ2-7,NA,TRBV28
TGCAGCGTTGGCAGGGGCCATGGCTACACCTTC,CSVGRGHGYTF,NA,TRBJ1-2,NA,TRBV29-1
TGTGCCAGCGAAGGGGTCACAGATACGCAGTATTTT,CASEGVTDTQYF,NA,TRBJ2-3,NA,TRBV5-6
TGTGCCAGCAGCCTACCGGGACTAGCGGGACACAATGAGCAGTTCTTC,CASSLPGLAGHNEQFF,TRBD2,TRBJ2-1,NA,TRBV7-9
TGTGCCTGGAGTATGGTAGCGGGAGACCTCCGGGGCACAGATACGCAGTATTTT,CAWSMVAGDLRGTDTQYF,TRBD2,TRBJ2-3,NA,TRBV30
TGCGCCAGCAGCCCCCGGGACTCGAGGAACACAGATACGCAGTATTTT,CASSPRDSRNTDTQYF,NA,TRBJ2-3,NA,TRBV4-1
TGCGCCAGCAGCTTGCGGAGCGGGGGGCCCAATGAGCAGTTCTTC,CASSLRSGGPNEQFF,TRBD2,TRBJ2-1,NA,TRBV5-1
TGTGCCAGCAGTCGCCGGGGGGACGAGCAGTACTTC,CASSRRGDEQYF,TRBD2,TRBJ2-7,NA,TRBV6-5
TGTGCCAGTAGTATAGATCCGGGACAGATCTATGGCTACACCTTC,CASSIDPGQIYGYTF,TRBD1,TRBJ1-2,NA,TRBV19